The 19 T cell receptor beta chains given below trace back to one sample, sequenced in a study of T cells in Graves' hyperthyroidism and ophthalmopathy. TCR beta CDR3 regions were amplified from RNA. Carried out on the TCR CDR3, a first-round RT-PCR used the HTBI primer set. In TCRdb, the multiplex PCR reads were re-called with MiXCR into one record per CDR3 protein. The sample records 150,000 to 200,000 distinct CDR3 sequences, 15% to 20% being singletons. Sequencing was carried out using blood. Source of these receptors: a woman between 50 and 59 years old with Graves' hyperthyroidism.

In its sample, this clonotype was seen many times. The V call is TRBV6-2 or TRBV6-3, the J call TRBJ2-3; 7 nucleotides match TRBD1. With 6 bases clipped from V and 4 bases from J, the junction kept 7 bases outside the gene matches. Germline values: CDR1 MNHEY, CDR2 SVGEGT. The CDR3 extends over 14 amino acids. The CDR3 sequence is CASRRGQGSDTQYF. CDR3 sequence (DNA): TGTGCCAGCAGAAGGGGGCAGGGGTCAGATACGCAGTATTTT.

This clonotype turned up a few times. The chain recombines TRBV6-1 with TRBJ2-2; TRBD1 matches 9 bases. V lost 6 bases to trimming and J lost 6 bases; unmatched junction nucleotides: 5. This CDR3 contains 14 residues. Per germline, CDR1 MNHNS and CDR2 SASEGT. The CDR3 DNA reads TGTGCCAGCAGACTCTGGACAGGGGCCGGGGAGCTGTTTTTT. Residues: CASRLWTGAGELFF.

This clonotype has a count of ten or more. The chain uses TRBV5-1 and TRBJ1-2, with 7 bases that match TRBD1. Germline CDR1 SGHRS, CDR2 YFSETQ. V lost 5 bases to trimming and J lost 5 bases; unmatched junction nucleotides: 6. CDR3 length: 13 amino acids. The CDR3 coding sequence is TGCGCCAGCAGGACAGGGACCAATTATGGCTACACCTTC. This encodes CASRTGTNYGYTF.

This clonotype was seen repeatedly, ten times or more. The chain links TRBV5-6 to TRBJ2-7; no firm D call. The CDR3 length is 15 residues. V dropped 1 base and J dropped 3 bases, with 14 bases sitting between them. From germline, CDR1 is SGHDT and CDR2 YYEEEE. The CDR3 loop reads CASSLWAYGVYEQYF. The CDR3 bases are TGTGCCAGCAGCTTGTGGGCCTATGGGGTCTACGAGCAGTACTTC.

In this sample, this clonotype turned up many times. For the CDR3, the DNA is TGTGCCAGTAGTGCCAAGGACAGGCCCTCCTATGGCTACACCTTC. This encodes CASSAKDRPSYGYTF. The rearrangement joins TRBV19 to TRBJ1-2; 7 bases match TRBD1. The CDR3 runs to 15 residues. Per the germline V gene, CDR1 is LNHDA and CDR2 is SQIVND (reference sequence). The junction had 10 bases not matched to a gene; V was cut back by 5 bases and J by 4 bases.

This chain connects TRBV2 to TRBJ2-3, with 10 bases matching TRBD1. CDR1 and CDR2 from the germline V gene are SNHLY and FYNNEI. Unmatched junction bases numbered 7, after V lost 6 bases and J lost 4 bases. The CDR3 totals 15 residues. The CDR3 here is CASRIPGQGPDTQYF. In DNA, the CDR3 is TGTGCCAGCAGGATACCGGGACAGGGGCCAGATACGCAGTATTTT.

This clonotype has ten or more counts. V usage is TRBV29-1 and J usage is TRBJ1-1; D gene unclear. The CDR3 sequence is 14 residues long. Germline values: CDR1 SQVTM, CDR2 ANQGSEA. Between the trimmed V and J ends, which lost 5 bases and 1 base, there was a span of 14 bases. The CDR3 here is CSVLHSGSNTEAFF. DNA for the CDR3: TGCAGCGTTTTACACTCTGGGTCGAACACTGAAGCTTTCTTT.

This clonotype was found many times. The V and J genes are TRBV3-1 and TRBJ1-1, with D unresolved. This CDR3 has 13 amino acids. Per germline, CDR1 LGHDT and CDR2 YNNKEL (reference sequence). The V end lost 4 bases, the J end lost 6 bases, and 12 bases lay between the germline ends. CDR3 amino acids: CASSRVSVAEAFF. CDR3 DNA sequence: TGTGCCAGCAGCCGAGTTTCGGTGGCTGAAGCTTTCTTT. Full variable domain (rest looked up from reference TRBV3-1 and TRBJ1-1): DTAVSQTPKYLVTQMGNDKSIKCEQNLGHDTMYWYKQDSKKFLKIMFSYNNKELIINETVPNRFSPKSPDKAHLNLHINSLELGDSAVYFCASSRVSVAEAFFGQGTRLTVV.

This clonotype showed up many times. The chain links TRBV9 to TRBJ1-2; 8 bases align to TRBD1. The ends lost 0 bases at V and 2 bases at J; junction bases unmatched: 3. This CDR3 has 15 amino acids. Germline V gene data show CDR1 as SGDLS and CDR2 as YYNGEE. CDR3 in amino acids: CASSVGTGTNYGYTF. The DNA for the CDR3 is TGTGCCAGCAGCGTAGGGACAGGGACAAACTATGGCTACACCTTC. Full variable domain (missing parts from reference TRBV9 and TRBJ1-2): DSGVTQTPKHLITATGQRVTLRCSPRSGDLSVYWYQQSLDQGLQFLIQYYNGEERAKGNILERFSAQQFPDLHSELNLSSLELGDSALYFCASSVGTGTNYGYTFGSGTRLTVV.

This clonotype was detected ten times or more. The chain uses TRBV29-1 and TRBJ2-7, with a weak D call TRBD2 (5 bases). The V end was cut by 4 bases, the J end by 4 bases, with 14 bases between. CDR3 length: 13 residues. Germline-derived CDR1 and CDR2 are SQVTM and ANQGSEA. CDR3 nucleotide sequence: TGCAGCGTTGGCAGGAGGCTCGGGTACGAGCAGTACTTC. It translates to CSVGRRLGYEQYF.

The chain is built from TRBV11-2 and TRBJ1-1; TRBD1 is a possible D gene (5 bases). Deletions cut 4 bases from V and 0 bases from J, with 12 bases between. Germline CDR1 is SGHAT and CDR2 is FQNNGV. The CDR3 runs 15 residues. The CDR3 bases are TGTGCCAGCAGCTCCCAGCACAGGTTGAACACTGAAGCTTTCTTT. It is translated as CASSSQHRLNTEAFF.

This clonotype was seen a handful of times. It may be a read error: a sequence one base away is much more abundant. The chain is built from TRBV2 and TRBJ1-2; D remains ambiguous. Germline V CDR1 and CDR2: SNHLY, FYNNEI. V dropped 11 bases and J dropped 0 bases, with 13 bases sitting between them. CDR3 length: 13 amino acids. CDR3 sequence (DNA): TGTGCCCTTTCCCGCGGGGCTAACTATGGCTACACCTTC. Protein: CALSRGANYGYTF.

Ten or more counts support this clonotype. The chain uses TRBV6-1 and TRBJ2-2; tentatively, D is TRBD1 or TRBD2 (6 bases each). In germline, CDR1 is MNHNS, CDR2 SASEGT. Trimming cost V 8 bases and J 5 bases, with 18 bases left between them. The CDR3 is 15 residues long. The CDR3 loop reads CASHAGAAGTGELFF. The CDR3 DNA follows: TGTGCCAGCCACGCAGGGGCAGCGGGTACCGGGGAGCTGTTTTTT.

There are many counts of this clonotype. Here the CDR3 DNA reads TGTGCCAGCAGCTTAGGAGTGTACCAAGAGACCCAGTACTTC. Protein: CASSLGVYQETQYF. V gene TRBV7-9 combines with J gene TRBJ2-5; D not certain. V was trimmed by 1 base and J by 0 bases, leaving 6 bases between them. The CDR3 totals 14 residues. Germline assignment: CDR1 SEHNR and CDR2 FQNEAQ (reference sequence). The whole variable domain, remainder taken from reference TRBV7-9 and TRBJ2-5, is DTGVSQNPRHKITKRGQNVTFRCDPISEHNRLYWYRQTLGQGPEFLTYFQNEAQLEKSRLLSDRFSAERPKGSFSTLEIQRTEQGDSAMYLCASSLGVYQETQYFGPGTRLLVL.

The table lists this clonotype with many counts. The gene calls are TRBV6-2 or TRBV6-3 and TRBJ1-5; D remains unclear. Germline V lookup: CDR1 MNHEY, CDR2 SVGEGT. CDR3 length: 16 residues. Trimming removed 4 bases from V and 9 bases from J, with 22 bases in between. CDR3 coding DNA: TGTGCCAGCAGTTTGACCCGGCGGGGAAAAGTTCTGCCCCAGCATTTT. It is translated as CASSLTRRGKVLPQHF.

In its sample, this clonotype was seen many times. The chain employs TRBV5-1 and TRBJ2-1; D is unclear. Trimming removed 7 bases from V and 0 bases from J, with 11 bases in between. This CDR3 spans 14 amino acids. Germline V gives CDR1 SGHRS, CDR2 YFSETQ. The CDR3 DNA follows: TGCGCCAGCGGAGACTGGGGCTCCTACAATGAGCAGTTCTTC. It translates to CASGDWGSYNEQFF.

This clonotype was seen repeatedly, ten times or more. The chain joins TRBV11-2 to TRBJ1-1, with D uncertain. V was pared by 5 bases and J by 3 bases, with 22 bases between. Germline CDR1 SGHAT, CDR2 FQNNGV. CDR3 length equals 17 residues. The DNA of the CDR3 is TGTGCCAGCAGCCCCTGGCCGGCCACTCCAAGGGACACTGAAGCTTTCTTT. Protein sequence: CASSPWPATPRDTEAFF.

This clonotype was observed a few times. This rearrangement joins TRBV19 to TRBJ1-5, with D maybe TRBD1 (5 bases). This CDR3 is 15 amino acids long. Trimming cost V 1 base and J 11 bases, with 18 bases left between them. Germline V CDR1 and CDR2: LNHDA, SQIVND (reference sequence). The CDR3 region is CASSIGQISTPAQHF. CDR3 DNA: TGTGCCAGTAGTATAGGACAGATTTCCACCCCAGCCCAGCATTTT. Full variable domain (missing parts from reference TRBV19 and TRBJ1-5): DGGITQSPKYLFRKEGQNVTLSCEQNLNHDAMYWYRQDPGQGLRLIYYSQIVNDFQKGDIAEGYSVSREKKESFPLTVTSAQKNPTAFYLCASSIGQISTPAQHFGDGTRLSIL.

This clonotype was found many times. This chain joins TRBV18 and TRBJ2-1; D possibly corresponds to TRBD2 (6 bases). The germline V gene encodes CDR1 KGHSH and CDR2 LQKENI. V lost 3 bases and J lost 10, with 13 bases in between. This CDR3 spans 13 amino acids. CDR3 sequence reads: CASSPWQGGEQFF. Written as DNA, the CDR3 is TGTGCCAGCTCACCCTGGCAGGGAGGCGAGCAGTTCTTC.